This TCR beta chain is drawn from a study of cytomegalovirus exposure and HLA in healthy donors. Study findings and constraints: Follow-up analysis found HLA locus-dependent TCR association rates, highest for DRB1 and lowest for HLA-C. Accurate prediction of HLA-A and HLA-B alleles (for most subjects) was reportedly achieved from TCR beta sequences.

As regards this clone: Its cognate antigen is unknown.

PCR used 60 Vbeta primers and 13 Jbeta primers. Sequencing was performed with immunoSEQ multiplex PCR; in TCRdb, only in-frame clones are kept and a portion is missing. The table lists roughly 110,000 clones, approximately 60% of them singletons, with over 2% in the top ten. Losses at the gene ends were 3 bases for V and 2 bases for J; bases not matched to a gene: 4. The CDR3 has 14 amino acids. CDR1 MGHDK and CDR2 SYGVNS come from the germline V gene. The material sequenced was PBMCs. The V gene is TRBV25-1, the J gene TRBJ2-7; 7 nucleotides line up with TRBD2. This sequence originates from a woman aged 30 to 39 in good health and CMV-seronegative. The CDR3 DNA follows: TGTGCCAGCAGTGATAGCGGGCTTGCCTACGAGCAGTACTTC. Protein sequence: CASSDSGLAYEQYF.